This T cell receptor (beta chain) emerged from a study of vaccination effects on CD4 cells after COVID-19. Study results and caveats: Late in the post-vaccination period, infection-induced and vaccine-induced clones underwent marked clonal contraction. From healthy vaccinees, only 1 of 255 vaccine-induced clones also reacted to common cold coronaviruses. Early post-infection timepoints were missing from the study, which also had few convalescent patients.

The V end was cut by 0 bases, the J end by 0 bases, with 5 bases between. This CDR3 comprises 14 residues. Using immunoSEQ multiplex PCR, the repertoire was profiled, and TCRdb retains in-frame clones only, with some absent. The table has roughly 75,000 clones, approximately 79% seen once. This clone has a single count. Its antigen is undetermined. Peptide-pool stimulation followed by sequencing identified expanded antigen-specific CD4+ clonotypes in the ViraFEST assay. It was after more than 8 days of culture that CD4+ T cells were isolated. People in the vaccine group had not been infected with SARS-CoV-2 before, and their nucleocapsid antibodies were negative. Peptides at about 9.9 ug/ml and IL-2 at around 9.3 IU/ml were added to more than 1.5 million PBMC per well.

This TCR derives from a human donor who received a COVID-19 vaccine. The sample consisted of CD4+ T cells from PBMCs cultured with HCoV-OC43 spike peptides, taken before COVID-19 vaccination. Documented subset: HCoV-OC43 spike overlapping peptide pool stimulation. V is TRBV23-1 and J is TRBJ1-1; D not certain. TRBV23-1 is recorded as an ORF, its role being uncertain. The DNA of the CDR3 is TGCGCCAGCAGTCAATCTGGCCTGAACACTGAAGCTTTCTTT. It translates to CASSQSGLNTEAFF.